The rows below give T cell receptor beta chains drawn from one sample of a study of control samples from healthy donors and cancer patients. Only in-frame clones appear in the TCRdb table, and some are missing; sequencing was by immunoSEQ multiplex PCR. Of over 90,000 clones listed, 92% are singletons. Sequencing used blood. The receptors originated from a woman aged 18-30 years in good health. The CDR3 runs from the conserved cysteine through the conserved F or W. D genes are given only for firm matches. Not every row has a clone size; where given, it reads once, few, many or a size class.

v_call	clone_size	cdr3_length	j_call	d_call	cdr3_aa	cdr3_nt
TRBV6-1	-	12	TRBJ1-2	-	CASSELGGDNTF	TGTGCCAGCAGTGAACTGGGGGGAGACAACACCTTC
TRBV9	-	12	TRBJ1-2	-	CASSVVEYGYTF	TGTGCCAGCAGCGTAGTCGAATATGGCTACACCTTC
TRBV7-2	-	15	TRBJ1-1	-	CASSLEGLSNTEAFF	TGTGCCAGCAGCTTAGAGGGGTTGTCGAACACTGAAGCTTTCTTT
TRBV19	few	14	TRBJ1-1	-	CASSPRPMNTEAFF	TGTGCCAGTAGTCCCCGCCCGATGAACACTGAAGCTTTCTTT
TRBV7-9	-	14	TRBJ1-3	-	CASSLDVSGNTIYF	TGTGCCAGCAGCTTAGACGTCTCTGGAAACACCATATATTTT
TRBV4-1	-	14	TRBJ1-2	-	CASSQVRPTSGYTF	TGCGCCAGCAGCCAAGTAAGGCCGACCTCTGGCTACACCTTC
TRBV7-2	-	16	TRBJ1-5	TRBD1	CASSLTGTELNQPQHF	TGTGCCAGCAGCCTTACCGGGACAGAGCTCAATCAGCCCCAGCATTTT
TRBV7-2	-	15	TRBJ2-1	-	CASRIGPSGMYEQFF	TGTGCCAGCAGGATCGGGCCTTCAGGTATGTATGAGCAGTTCTTC
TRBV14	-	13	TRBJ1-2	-	CASSQVRSDGYTF	TGTGCCAGCAGCCAAGTAAGGAGCGATGGCTACACCTTC
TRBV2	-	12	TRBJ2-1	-	CASTLVRAEQFF	TGTGCCAGCACCCTCGTGAGGGCTGAGCAGTTCTTC
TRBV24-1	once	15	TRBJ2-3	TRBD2	CATSDPGLDTDTQYF	TGTGCCACCAGTGACCCGGGACTAGACACAGATACGCAGTATTTT
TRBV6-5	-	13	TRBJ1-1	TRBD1	CASDDRAVTEAFF	TGTGCCAGCGACGACAGGGCGGTCACTGAAGCTTTCTTT
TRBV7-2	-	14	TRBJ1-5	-	CASSPEGTGQPQHF	TGTGCCAGCAGCCCAGAAGGGACGGGACAGCCCCAGCATTTT
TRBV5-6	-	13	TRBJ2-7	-	CASSPQAAAEQYF	TGTGCCAGCAGCCCACAGGCGGCTGCCGAGCAGTACTTC
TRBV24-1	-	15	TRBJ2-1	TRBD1	CATSGTTGGYNEQFF	TGTGCCACCAGTGGTACGACAGGGGGATACAATGAGCAGTTCTTC
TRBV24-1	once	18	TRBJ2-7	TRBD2	CATSERGGGSGRSYEQYF	TGTGCCACCAGTGAGCGAGGGGGAGGTAGCGGGAGATCCTACGAGCAGTACTTC
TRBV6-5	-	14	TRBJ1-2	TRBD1	CASSPGTGDYGYTF	TGTGCCAGCAGTCCAGGGACAGGGGACTATGGCTACACCTTC
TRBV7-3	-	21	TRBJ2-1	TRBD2	CASSFHDRKGPGLAEANEQFF	TGTGCCAGCAGCTTCCACGACAGAAAAGGACCGGGACTAGCGGAGGCCAATGAGCAGTTCTTC
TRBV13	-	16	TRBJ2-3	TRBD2	CASSSLAGATTDTQYF	TGTGCCAGCAGCTCACTAGCGGGAGCCACCACAGATACGCAGTATTTT
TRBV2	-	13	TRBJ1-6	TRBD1	CARGGSYDSPLHF	TGTGCCAGAGGGGGCTCCTATGATTCACCCCTCCACTTT
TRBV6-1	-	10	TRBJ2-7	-	CASSEYEQYF	TGTGCCAGCAGTGAATACGAGCAGTACTTC
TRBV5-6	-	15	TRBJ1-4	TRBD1	CASSQDGTGDEKLFF	TGTGCCAGCAGCCAGGACGGGACAGGGGACGAAAAACTGTTTTTT
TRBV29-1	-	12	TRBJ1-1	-	CSGGRTKTEAFF	TGCAGCGGGGGTAGGACCAAGACTGAAGCTTTCTTT
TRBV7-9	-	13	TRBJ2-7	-	CASSLQGAYEQYF	TGTGCCAGCAGCCTACAGGGAGCCTACGAGCAGTACTTC
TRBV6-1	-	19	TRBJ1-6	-	CASSEALRAGTTYNSPLHF	TGTGCCAGCAGTGAAGCGCTTCGGGCAGGGACGACCTATAATTCACCCCTCCACTTT
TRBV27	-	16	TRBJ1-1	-	CASSLGAGSMNTEAFF	TGTGCCAGCAGTTTAGGCGCGGGATCAATGAACACTGAAGCTTTCTTT